The 18 T cell receptor beta chains reported below all come from one sample, sequenced in a study of T cells in tumors after PD-1 blockade. TCRdb's table, derived via immunoSEQ multiplex PCR, lists solely in-frame clones and lacks some. The sample includes around 51,000 clones, over 70% of them seen just once. This specimen consisted of PBMCs, obtained before anti-PD-1 treatment. These receptors all stem from a human donor with basal cell carcinoma.

The chain is built from TRBV25-1 and TRBJ2-3; D possibly corresponds to TRBD2 (6 bases). This CDR3 has 16 residues. Germline V gene data show CDR1 as MGHDK and CDR2 as SYGVNS. Trimming stripped 4 bases from V and 2 bases from J, with 16 bases between. The CDR3 sequence is CASSGGVRDYTDTQYF. DNA of the CDR3: TGTGCCAGCAGTGGGGGGGTACGAGACTACACAGATACGCAGTATTTT.

This chain joins TRBV6-6 and TRBJ2-1, with 8 bases matching TRBD1. CDR1 is MNHNY, CDR2 SVGAGI, per germline (reference sequence). V shed 7 bases and J 0 bases; nucleotides not matched to a gene: 8. CDR3 length: 16 residues. CDR3 amino acids: CASTYWTGSSYNEQFF. The CDR3 coding sequence is TGTGCCAGCACCTACTGGACAGGGAGCTCCTACAATGAGCAGTTCTTC.

There are a few counts of this clone. The CDR3: CASTKGQTNEKLFF. CDR3 nucleotides: TGTGCCAGCACTAAAGGACAGACCAATGAAAAACTGTTTTTT. This chain joins TRBV5-4 and TRBJ1-4; tentatively, D is TRBD1 (6 bases). V gave up 6 bases and J gave up 5 bases, with 14 bases separating them. The CDR3 is made up of 14 amino acids. In germline, CDR1 is SGHNT, CDR2 YYREEE (reference sequence).

The V gene is TRBV4-2, the J gene TRBJ2-5, with no clear D. With 5 bases removed from V and 2 bases from J, the gap between germline ends came to 9 bases. The CDR3 contains 13 residues. Per the germline V gene, CDR1 is LGHNA and CDR2 is YNFKEQ. The CDR3, as DNA: TGTGCCAGCAGCGTCTCGGATCAAGAGACCCAGTACTTC. It specifies CASSVSDQETQYF.

The CDR3 bases are TGTGCCAGCAGCTTAGCCCAGGGTAATCAGCCCCAGCATTTT. Translated: CASSLAQGNQPQHF. V is TRBV7-9 and J is TRBJ1-5; TRBD1 is a possible D gene (5 bases). The CDR3 sequence is 14 residues long. CDR1 and CDR2 from the germline V gene are SEHNR and FQNEAQ (reference sequence). V was cut by 0 bases and J by 4 bases, with 7 bases left in between.

This clone was picked up a small number of times. The chain links TRBV6-5 to TRBJ2-7; D is ambiguous. V shed 10 bases and J shed 2 bases, with 15 bases lying between them. Germline CDR1 and CDR2: MNHEY and SVGAGI. This CDR3 contains 13 residues. CDR3 amino acids: CATGLPPAYEQYF. The CDR3 nucleotides are TGTGCCACCGGGCTCCCCCCGGCCTACGAGCAGTACTTC.

This clone came up a few times. The chain links TRBV19 to TRBJ1-1; no firm D call. V was clipped by 6 bases and J by 6 bases, with 14 bases between them. This CDR3 comprises 13 residues. Germline lookup yields CDR1 LNHDA and CDR2 SQIVND (reference sequence). The CDR3 loop reads CASSVGSGAEAFF. The CDR3 nucleotides are TGTGCCAGTAGCGTAGGGTCCGGGGCTGAAGCTTTCTTT.

V usage is TRBV7-2 and J usage is TRBJ2-5; D is unclear. Trimming took off 1 base at V and 5 bases at J, with 2 bases between the two ends. Germline CDR1 reads SGHTA; CDR2 reads FQGNSA. This CDR3 comprises 11 residues. The DNA for the CDR3 is TGTGCCAGCAGCTTAGACGAGACCCAGTACTTC. Translating it yields CASSLDETQYF.

The chain recombines TRBV2 with TRBJ2-1, with 15 bases matching TRBD2. The V gene's germline CDR1 is SNHLY and CDR2 FYNNEI. CDR3 length equals 15 residues. The trim removed 8 bases at V and 4 bases at J, leaving 3 bases unmatched. The CDR3 loop is CASAGLAGGYNEQFF. CDR3 coding DNA: TGTGCCAGCGCGGGACTAGCGGGGGGTTACAATGAGCAGTTCTTC. The full variable domain, with the rest looked up from reference TRBV2 and TRBJ2-1, is EPEVTQTPSHQVTQMGQEVILRCVPISNHLYFYWYRQILGQKVEFLVSFYNNEISEKSEIFDDQFSVERPDGSNFTLKIRSTKLEDSAMYFCASAGLAGGYNEQFFGPGTRLTVL.

The chain recombines TRBV6-5 with TRBJ1-5; unclear D gene. The CDR3 runs 15 residues. Germline V gives CDR1 MNHEY, CDR2 SVGAGI. V lost 6 bases to trimming and J lost 0 bases, with 12 bases between them. The CDR3 reads CASSSGDYSNQPQHF. Here the CDR3 DNA reads TGTGCCAGCAGCTCTGGGGATTATAGCAATCAGCCCCAGCATTTT.

The genes are TRBV19 and TRBJ1-2; D might be TRBD1 (5 bases). V was clipped by 7 bases and J by 4 bases, with 13 bases between them. Germline assignment: CDR1 LNHDA and CDR2 SQIVND (reference sequence). The CDR3 loop spans 13 amino acids. The CDR3 protein is CASKMTDPYGYTF. The CDR3, as DNA: TGTGCCAGTAAAATGACAGACCCCTATGGCTACACCTTC.

A few counts support this clone. The CDR3 loop reads CASSASLNQPQHF. The CDR3 DNA reads as TGTGCCAGCAGTGCCAGCCTCAATCAGCCCCAGCATTTT. V is TRBV2 and J is TRBJ1-5; D gene uncertain. Germline V CDR1 and CDR2: SNHLY, FYNNEI. Trimming stripped 4 bases from V and 3 bases from J, with 7 bases between. The CDR3 has 13 amino acids.

The rearrangement uses TRBV28 and TRBJ1-6; TRBD1 is a possible D gene (5 bases). CDR1 is MDHEN, CDR2 SYDVKM, per germline. The length of the CDR3 is 15 residues. Deletions cut 2 bases from V and 4 bases from J, with 9 bases between. CDR3 DNA: TGTGCCAGCAGTTTAGCAGGGAATTATAATTCACCCCTCCACTTT. This encodes CASSLAGNYNSPLHF.

Only a few counts were recorded for this clone. The chain uses TRBV19 and TRBJ1-2; D is uncertain. V was pared by 3 bases and J by 3 bases, with 2 bases between. Germline CDR1 and CDR2: LNHDA and SQIVND (reference sequence). This CDR3 region has 11 residues. CDR3 coding DNA: TGTGCCAGTAGTATTTACTATGGCTACACCTTC. This sequence encodes CASSIYYGYTF.

The gene calls are TRBV5-1 and TRBJ2-2, with a possible D match to TRBD1 (5 bases). Trimming stripped 4 bases from V and 0 bases from J, with 10 bases between. Germline V gene lookup returns CDR1 SGHRS and CDR2 YFSETQ. This CDR3 has 15 amino acids. CDR3 region: CASSLDMANTGELFF. In DNA form, the CDR3 reads TGCGCCAGCAGCCTGGACATGGCGAACACCGGGGAGCTGTTTTTT. Full variable domain (remainder filled in from reference TRBV5-1 and TRBJ2-2): KAGVTQTPRYLIKTRGQQVTLSCSPISGHRSVSWYQQTPGQGLQFLFEYFSETQRNKGNFPGRFSGRQFSNSRSEMNVSTLELGDSALYLCASSLDMANTGELFFGEGSRLTVL.

The V call is TRBV7-9, the J call TRBJ1-1, with D perhaps TRBD1 (5 bases). V was trimmed by 2 bases and J by 3 bases, leaving 7 bases between them. There are 13 residues in the CDR3. From germline, CDR1 is SEHNR and CDR2 FQNEAQ (reference sequence). CDR3 amino acids: CASSLSRDTEAFF. As DNA, the CDR3 is TGTGCCAGCAGCTTATCCAGGGACACTGAAGCTTTCTTT.

This clone was detected a few times. The chain recombines TRBV25-1 with TRBJ1-6; D remains ambiguous. CDR1 and CDR2 (germline): MGHDK, SYGVNS. The V gene lost 4 bases and the J gene lost 9 bases, with 19 bases spanning the gap. This CDR3 spans 16 amino acids. CDR3 protein: CASSAASDPGGSPLHF. As DNA, the CDR3 is TGTGCCAGCAGTGCCGCATCGGACCCAGGTGGTTCACCCCTCCACTTT.

V and J are TRBV4-1 and TRBJ2-7; D unclear. The CDR3 totals 17 residues. The ends were cut back, 1 base at V and 3 bases at J, with 19 bases in the middle. CDR1 and CDR2 from the germline V gene are MGHRA and YSYEKL. The CDR3 loop reads CASSQVDFIPGGYEQYF. The CDR3 DNA is TGCGCCAGCAGCCAAGTCGATTTTATACCGGGTGGCTACGAGCAGTACTTC.